The 9 T cell receptor beta chains below come from one sample, sequenced in a study of T cells expressing NK-cell markers. One entry per CDR3 protein, without DNA, is what TCRdb gives after re-calling the 5' RACE reads. This sample carries fewer than 200,000 distinct CDR3 sequences, with approximately 18% going to the ten biggest clones. Material for sequencing was blood T cells: a sorted CD56 or NKG2C T cell subset, CD4+ or CD8+ T cells, or bulk PBMC T cells (not recorded which). The source is a woman aged 18 to 75 in good health.

This chain joins TRBV12-3 or TRBV12-4 and TRBJ2-2; the D call of TRBD2 rests on TCRdb alone, since no DNA is present to check it. This CDR3 spans 12 amino acids. The CDR3 loop is CASSRRTGELFF.

This sequence joins TRBV5-1 and TRBJ2-7; TCRdb's D call of TRBD1 is untestable without DNA. Germline V gives CDR1 SGHRS, CDR2 YFSETQ. The length of the CDR3 is 16 residues. The CDR3 reads CASSLGQGGYSYEQYF.

Here the CDR3 reads CASSATSGSNGELFF. The chain employs TRBV7-3 and TRBJ2-2; TCRdb reports TRBD2, a call that lacks DNA to check it against. The CDR3 spans 15 residues. Germline CDR1 SGHTA, CDR2 FQGTGA.

This chain connects TRBV5-1 to TRBJ1-1; there is no DNA to check the TCRdb D call of TRBD1. The CDR3 runs 15 residues. The V gene's germline CDR1 is SGHRS and CDR2 YFSETQ. The CDR3 loop is CASSSGTGASTEAFF.

The V call is TRBV7-9, the J call TRBJ2-1; TCRdb designates TRBD2, a call that cannot be tested without DNA. This CDR3 comprises 17 residues. Germline V gene lookup returns CDR1 SEHNR and CDR2 FQNEAQ (reference sequence). The chain's CDR3 is CASSLKASGGSYNEQFF.

V and J are TRBV20-1 and TRBJ2-3; TCRdb's D gene call, TRBD1, goes unchecked for lack of DNA. CDR1 DFQATT and CDR2 SNEGSKA come from the germline V gene (reference sequence). This CDR3 is built from 14 residues. CDR3 sequence: CSAREPAGTDTQYF.

The CDR3 protein is CSARDRQRTDTQYF. V usage is TRBV20-1 and J usage is TRBJ2-3. Germline assignment: CDR1 DFQATT and CDR2 SNEGSKA (reference sequence). The CDR3 has 14 residues.

J is TRBJ2-7 and V is TRBV7-2; as DNA is missing, the TRBD1 call by TCRdb cannot be tested. This CDR3 has 14 amino acids. CDR1 is SGHTA, CDR2 FQGNSA, per germline. CDR3 protein: CASSSATGNKEQYF.

The chain links TRBV3-1 to TRBJ1-2; as DNA is missing, the TRBD1 call by TCRdb cannot be tested. Germline V lookup: CDR1 LGHDT, CDR2 YNNKEL (reference sequence). The CDR3 loop spans 13 amino acids. CDR3 protein: CASSFQGGGGYTF.